The 22 T cell receptor beta chains below come from one sample, sequenced in a study of T cell repertoires in cytomegalovirus infection. Antigens for these TCRs are unknown. From the reads, TCRdb called clonotypes with MiXCR, one entry per CDR3 protein. Among 650,000 to 900,000 distinct CDR3 sequences, 32% were seen once, and the ten largest hold under 15%. The material sequenced was cultured CD8+ T cells from PBMCs, taken from culture after CMV antigen stimulation. These receptors all come from a human donor in good health (CMV status not recorded). Some clones in this sample may be carry-over from other donors' samples.

Note on this clonotype: The missing conserved phenylalanine or tryptophan at the end of this CDR3 makes a read error likely. The chain uses TRBV7-8 and TRBJ1-1, with 9 bases matching TRBD1. Germline V gene sequence: CDR1 SGHVS, CDR2 FQNEAQ. V shed 5 bases and J 4 bases; nucleotides not matched to a gene: 8. This CDR3 comprises 15 residues. The CDR3 region is CASSLGTGRITEAFL. The CDR3 DNA follows: TGTGCCAGCAGCCTGGGGACAGGGAGGATCACTGAAGCTTTCTTG.

This clonotype has a handful of counts. The chain recombines TRBV6-6 with TRBJ2-2; 7 bases agree with TRBD1. The trim removed 8 bases at V and 6 bases at J, leaving 3 bases unmatched. The CDR3 contains 12 residues. Germline CDR1 is MNHNY and CDR2 is SVGAGI (reference sequence). For the CDR3, the DNA is TGTGCCAGCGTAGGGGGCCCCGGGGAGCTGTTTTTT. Translating gives CASVGGPGELFF.

This clonotype was picked up many times. V gene TRBV10-3 combines with J gene TRBJ2-7; TRBD1 or TRBD2 may be the D gene (5 bases each). In germline, CDR1 is ENHRY, CDR2 SYGVKD. The CDR3 runs 13 residues. Deletions cut 8 bases from V and 2 bases from J, with 13 bases between. The CDR3 protein is CAIGPGATYEQYV. As DNA, the CDR3 is TGTGCCATCGGCCCCGGGGCCACCTACGAGCAGTACGTC.

This clonotype has only a few counts. The V gene is TRBV6-5, the J gene TRBJ2-1; D is perhaps TRBD1 (6 bases). Germline V gene data show CDR1 as MNHEY and CDR2 as SVGAGI. Trimming cost V 0 bases and J 5 bases, with 8 bases left between them. This CDR3 has 14 residues. CDR3 amino acids: CASSYSGQHNEQFF. The CDR3 DNA sequence: TGTGCCAGCAGTTACTCCGGACAGCACAATGAGCAGTTCTTC.

V usage is TRBV7-8 and J usage is TRBJ1-1; no clear D gene. The CDR3 is 14 amino acids. The ends were cut back, 8 bases at V and 3 bases at J, with 16 bases in the middle. CDR1 and CDR2 from the germline V gene are SGHVS and FQNEAQ. The CDR3 DNA reads TGTGCCAGCGCGGTCTGGGCTTCGCACACTGAAGCTTTCTTT. This translates into CASAVWASHTEAFF.

This clonotype was detected only once. J is TRBJ2-1 and V is TRBV6-5, with 7 nucleotides matching TRBD2. V was pared by 7 bases and J by 6 bases, with 6 bases of the junction left unmatched. The CDR3 runs 13 residues. Germline CDR1 reads MNHEY; CDR2 reads SVGAGI. The CDR3 protein is CASKVGGFNEQFF. The CDR3 bases are TGTGCCAGCAAAGTGGGGGGGTTCAATGAGCAGTTCTTC.

Worth noting for this clonotype: A much larger clone sits a single nucleotide away, making a read error possible. This chain joins TRBV11-3 and TRBJ2-5; the match to TRBD2 covers 9 bases. The CDR3 has 17 residues. Germline V CDR1 and CDR2: SGHNT, YENEEA. CDR3 residues: CTSSLGLAGTYQETQYF. The CDR3 DNA reads as TGTACCAGCAGCTTAGGGCTAGCGGGGACGTACCAAGAGACCCAGTACTTC.

This clonotype was counted once. This CDR3 reads CASSLPLGDRGRREQYF. Written as DNA, the CDR3 is TGTGCCAGCAGCCTCCCATTGGGGGACAGGGGGCGTCGGGAGCAGTACTTC. V gene TRBV6-1 combines with J gene TRBJ2-1; 12 bases match TRBD1. The J call could be wrong; TRBJ2-7 is a better fit for the DNA end. This CDR3 has 17 residues. Germline CDR1 reads MNHNS; CDR2 reads SASEGT.

This clonotype appeared a few times. The chain employs TRBV6-5 and TRBJ1-4; TRBD1 might be the D (6 bases). The CDR3 loop spans 18 amino acids. The V and J ends lost 5 bases and 1 base respectively, with 20 bases between them. Germline loops: CDR1 MNHEY, CDR2 SVGAGI. CDR3 bases: TGTGCCAGCAGTGGACTAGTCCAGGGGAGGGGAACTAATGAAAAACTGTTTTTT. This gives the protein CASSGLVQGRGTNEKLFF.

This clonotype has just a few counts. The gene calls are TRBV7-2 and TRBJ2-1, with 11 bases lining up with TRBD2. This CDR3 has 16 residues. Germline CDR1 and CDR2: SGHTA and FQGNSA. V was pared by 5 bases and J by 2 bases, with 5 bases of the junction left unmatched. The CDR3 DNA reads TGTGCCAGCAGCCCTAGCGGGGGGCCCACCTACAATGAGCAGTTCTTC. As protein: CASSPSGGPTYNEQFF.

J is TRBJ2-5 and V is TRBV12-5, with D tentatively TRBD1 (6 bases). This CDR3 has 13 amino acids. Germline loops: CDR1 LGHNT, CDR2 FRNRAP. V gave up 6 bases and J gave up 0 bases, with 8 bases separating them. In nucleotides, the CDR3 is TGTGCTAGTGGGGGACAACACCAAGAGACCCAGTACTTC. Amino acid sequence: CASGGQHQETQYF.

This clonotype was detected many times. The chain recombines TRBV6-5 with TRBJ2-1; D may be TRBD2 (6 bases). Trimming took 0 bases from V and 4 from J, leaving 7 bases between them. Germline V lookup: CDR1 MNHEY, CDR2 SVGAGI. The CDR3 consists of 14 residues. The CDR3 DNA follows: TGTGCCAGCAGTTACTCGAGCGGGTACAATGAGCAGTTCTTC. Encoded protein: CASSYSSGYNEQFF.

CDR3 sequence: CASSQGGGEGTDTQYF. CDR3 coding DNA: TGCGCCAGCAGCCAAGGGGGCGGGGAAGGCACAGATACGCAGTATTTT. The chain combines TRBV4-1 with TRBJ2-3; D may be TRBD2 (6 bases). Trimming cost V 1 base and J 1 base, with 12 bases left between them. The CDR3 is 16 amino acids. Germline CDR1 and CDR2: MGHRA and YSYEKL.

V usage is TRBV7-6 and J usage is TRBJ2-4, with 9 bases aligning to TRBD1. The CDR3 length is 16 residues. The V and J ends lost 5 bases and 0 bases, in that order; junction bases with no gene match: 5. Germline V lookup: CDR1 SGHVS, CDR2 FNYEAQ. The CDR3 protein is CASSADRGGAKNIQYF. The DNA for the CDR3 is TGTGCCAGCAGCGCCGACAGGGGGGGAGCCAAAAACATTCAGTACTTC.

In this sample, this clonotype turned up many times. V is TRBV10-3 and J is TRBJ1-2; D is perhaps TRBD1 (6 bases). The V gene lost 3 bases and the J gene lost 3 bases, with 14 bases spanning the gap. Germline V lookup: CDR1 ENHRY, CDR2 SYGVKD. CDR3 length: 15 amino acids. The CDR3 DNA sequence: TGTGCCATCAGTGACTACAGGGAAGGGTACTATGGCTACACCTTC. Translation: CAISDYREGYYGYTF.

The rearrangement joins TRBV12-3 or TRBV12-4 to TRBJ2-7, with D uncertain. V was shortened by 7 bases and J by 0 bases, with 13 bases between the two germline ends. The CDR3 consists of 14 residues. The CDR3 DNA reads as TGTGCCAGCACCCCTAAGGCTACCTCCTACGAGCAGTACTTC. It is translated as CASTPKATSYEQYF.

This chain links TRBV19 with TRBJ2-3; the match to TRBD2 covers 7 bases. The V and J ends lost 3 bases and 3 bases, in that order; junction bases with no gene match: 9. Germline CDR1 LNHDA, CDR2 SQIVND (reference sequence). The CDR3 has 16 amino acids. DNA for the CDR3: TGTGCCAGTAGTATTTATACAGAACTAGCGACAGATACGCAGTATTTT. Its translation: CASSIYTELATDTQYF.

The chain recombines TRBV6-6 with TRBJ1-1; perhaps TRBD1 as D (5 bases). Trimming cost V 5 bases and J 6 bases, with 10 bases left between them. The CDR3 has 12 amino acids. The germline V gene encodes CDR1 MNHNY and CDR2 SVGAGI (reference sequence). The CDR3 bases are TGTGCCAGCAGTGAGTGGGGGGCTGAAGCTTTCTTT. This sequence encodes CASSEWGAEAFF.

This clonotype was seen many times. The chain is built from TRBV7-8 and TRBJ2-2, with D tentatively TRBD1 (6 bases). The V end was cut by 5 bases, the J end by 5 bases, with 21 bases between. Germline lookup yields CDR1 SGHVS and CDR2 FQNEAQ. This CDR3 is 17 amino acids long. CDR3 sequence reads: CASSRIPQGHGTGELFF. In DNA form, the CDR3 reads TGTGCCAGCAGCCGAATTCCGCAGGGGCATGGGACCGGGGAGCTGTTTTTT. The full variable domain, in which reference TRBV7-8 and TRBJ2-2 provide the parts outside the CDR3, is GAGVSQSPRYKVAKRGQDVALRCDPISGHVSLFWYQQALGQGPEFLTYFQNEAQLDKSGLPSDRFFAERPEGSVSTLKIQRTQQEDSAVYLCASSRIPQGHGTGELFFGEGSRLTVL.

This clonotype showed up just a few times. The chain uses TRBV6-5 and TRBJ1-2; D might be TRBD1 (5 bases). Germline loops: CDR1 MNHEY, CDR2 SVGAGI. The CDR3 spans 16 residues. Between the trimmed V and J ends, which lost 0 bases and 3 bases, there was a span of 14 bases. For the CDR3, the DNA is TGTGCCAGCAGTTACTCGAGAGGCGGGGGAGACTATGGCTACACCTTC. Its translation: CASSYSRGGGDYGYTF.

This clonotype was counted only a few times. The genes are TRBV19 and TRBJ2-2; TRBD2 agrees at 7 bases. V shed 5 bases, J shed 6 bases, and the junction held 3 bases outside the gene matches. The CDR3 contains 13 residues. The germline CDR1 and CDR2 sequences are LNHDA and SQIVND (reference sequence). CDR3 nucleotides: TGTGCCAGTAGTGCGACTAGCCCCGGGGAGCTGTTTTTT. Translated, it gives CASSATSPGELFF.

The gene calls are TRBV7-6 and TRBJ2-5; TRBD1 matches 10 bases. There are 16 residues in the CDR3. Germline CDR1 reads SGHVS; CDR2 reads FNYEAQ. V lost 6 bases to trimming and J lost 3 bases; unmatched junction nucleotides: 10. The CDR3, as DNA: TGTGCCAGCAGTTACGAACGGACAGGGGGGGAAGAGACCCAGTACTTC. The encoded protein is CASSYERTGGEETQYF.